This T cell receptor beta chain was captured in a study of blood T cell repertoires in COVID-19. Overall study: Sample material is recorded as cDNA or gDNA derived from T cells, B-cell-depleted T cells, or PBMCs.

Assay: immunoSEQ multiplex PCR; the TCRdb copy retains only in-frame clones and omits some. The sample lists a few hundred thousand clones, 70% to 90% seen once, with around 4% in the top ten. Germline V CDR1 and CDR2: KGHDR, SFDVKD. V dropped 2 bases and J dropped 3; count of bases not matched to a gene: 6. This CDR3 has 18 amino acids. The clonotype originates from a woman aged 40 to 49 with acute COVID-19. Sequenced sample: PBMCs or T cells enriched from blood (not recorded which). This rearrangement joins TRBV24-1 to TRBJ2-3; 14 nucleotides align to TRBD2. The CDR3 here is CATSDWRLAGGPTDTQYF. CDR3 nucleotides: TGTGCCACCAGTGATTGGCGACTAGCGGGAGGGCCAACAGATACGCAGTATTTT.